This T cell receptor beta chain was profiled in a study of OX40 agonist ivuxolimab in advanced cancers. Study details: The patients received agonistic anti-OX40 (CD134) antibody ivuxolimab.

To note about this clone: Its target is not known. This sample also contains other DNA sequences that code for the same CDR3.

Overall study findings and caveats: Some nonresponders additionally presented with little normalized T-cell clonal expansion.

CDR3 length: 14 amino acids. Germline CDR1 is SGHTA and CDR2 is FQGTGA. The V end lost 1 base, the J end lost 4 bases, and 9 bases lay between the germline ends. The method was immunoSEQ multiplex PCR; TCRdb's version includes in-frame clones alone and lacks a portion of them. The sample has 60,000 to 90,000 clones; 65% to 90% are singletons. This chain connects TRBV7-3 to TRBJ2-3, with D possibly matching TRBD2 (5 bases). This TCR came from an adult with an advanced solid tumor such as melanoma, head and neck, liver or kidney cancer. Sequencing used CD4+ or CD8+ T cells sorted from blood, obtained in a trial of the OX40 agonist ivuxolimab. CDR3 DNA sequence: TGTGCCAGCAGCTTAAGAGTAGCGCCAGATACGCAGTATTTT. Translated, it gives CASSLRVAPDTQYF.